This T cell receptor (beta chain) was sequenced in a study of control samples from healthy donors and cancer patients. Generated by immunoSEQ multiplex PCR, the TCRdb table keeps only in-frame clones and is missing some. The sample includes some 130,000 clones, around 93% of them seen just once. The sample consisted of blood. The sequence was obtained from a woman aged 45-59 years in good health.

CDR3 bases: TGTGCCAGCACCCACAACCAAGAGACCCAGTACTTC. It yields the protein CASTHNQETQYF. The genes are TRBV11-1 and TRBJ2-5; D is unresolved. Trimming stripped 7 bases from V and 0 bases from J, with 6 bases between. This CDR3 contains 12 residues. In germline, CDR1 is SGHAT, CDR2 FQDESV (reference sequence).